This T cell receptor beta chain was identified in a study of T cells in localized non-small cell lung cancer. General study points: Adjacent uninvolved lung had the highest clonality, suggesting focused antigen responses. A single tumor region was sequenced, leaving heterogeneity possible. Adjacent lung tissue had a median about 52 of the top 100 clones found in the tumor. Longer overall survival was associated with a higher density of T cells in the blood.

The data were produced by immunoSEQ multiplex PCR, yet TCRdb's version contains in-frame clones alone and is incomplete. The table records about 26,000 clones, around 93% of them present only once. To note about this clone: Its antigen remains unknown.

The germline CDR1 and CDR2 sequences are SQVTM and ANQGSEA. CDR3 size: 11 residues. Trimming pared 4 bases from V and 2 bases from J, leaving 6 bases between. The receptor was derived from a female donor older than 55 with stage II squamous cell lung carcinoma. The chain uses TRBV29-1 and TRBJ2-7, with a tentative D call TRBD2 (6 bases). The source was peripheral blood, collected before any cancer treatment. In DNA form, the CDR3 reads TGCAGCGTTGGGGGGGCCTACGAGCAGTACTTC. Its protein is CSVGGAYEQYF.